The clone carrying this TCR beta chain was seen a few times. Its target is unknown. This entry comes from a study of T cells in Graves' hyperthyroidism and ophthalmopathy. Overall study results and limits: A model of 13 V-J pairs discriminated ophthalmopathy from stable hyperthyroidism.

Amplification of TCR beta CDR3 regions used RNA as the template. HTBI primers were used for first-round RT-PCR of the TCR CDR3. TCRdb re-analysed the multiplex PCR reads in MiXCR, keeping a single row per CDR3 protein. Of over 500,000 distinct CDR3 sequences in the sample, 15% to 20% are singletons; the top ten hold about 29%. Per the germline V gene, CDR1 is DFQATT and CDR2 is SNEGSKA (reference sequence). V dropped 6 bases and J dropped 7; count of bases not matched to a gene: 10. The CDR3 covers 13 residues. At least 3 on the Clinical Activity Score was recorded for ophthalmopathy patients, who also had NOSPECS grade at least 4 and duration under 3 months.

This chain joins TRBV20-1 and TRBJ2-7; TRBD1 agrees at 9 bases. The sequence came from a woman younger than 45 with Graves' ophthalmopathy. Sample: blood. The DNA of the CDR3 is TGCAGTGCCCTGGGGACAGGGAGAAGGGAGCAGTACTTC. Its protein product is CSALGTGRREQYF.